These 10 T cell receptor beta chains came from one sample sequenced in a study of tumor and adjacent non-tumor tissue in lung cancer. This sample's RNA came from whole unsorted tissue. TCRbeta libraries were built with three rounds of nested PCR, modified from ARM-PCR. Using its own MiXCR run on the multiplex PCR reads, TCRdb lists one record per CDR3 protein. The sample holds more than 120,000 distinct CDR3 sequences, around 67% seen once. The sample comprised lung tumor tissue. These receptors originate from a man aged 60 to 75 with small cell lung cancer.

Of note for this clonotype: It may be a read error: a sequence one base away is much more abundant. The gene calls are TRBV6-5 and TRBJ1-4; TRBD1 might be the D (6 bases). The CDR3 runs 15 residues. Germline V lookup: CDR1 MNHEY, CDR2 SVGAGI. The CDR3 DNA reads TGTACCAGCAGTTCCCACAGGGTGGGAAATGAAAAACTGTTTTTT. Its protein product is CTSSSHRVGNEKLFF.

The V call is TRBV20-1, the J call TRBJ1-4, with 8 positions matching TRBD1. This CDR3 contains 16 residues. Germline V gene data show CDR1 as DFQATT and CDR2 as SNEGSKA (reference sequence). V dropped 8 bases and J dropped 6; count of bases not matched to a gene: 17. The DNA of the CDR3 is TGCAGTTCCCCCAACCCAATCGACAGGGGCGATGAAAAACTGTTTTTT. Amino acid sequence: CSSPNPIDRGDEKLFF.

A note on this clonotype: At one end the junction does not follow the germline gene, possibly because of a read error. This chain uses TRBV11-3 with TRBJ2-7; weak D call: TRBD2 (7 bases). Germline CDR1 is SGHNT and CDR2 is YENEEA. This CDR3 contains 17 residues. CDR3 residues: CVSSLGGVLGTSYEQYF. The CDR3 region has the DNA TGTGTCAGCAGCCTAGGGGGGGTACTAGGAACTTCCTACGAGCAGTACTTC.

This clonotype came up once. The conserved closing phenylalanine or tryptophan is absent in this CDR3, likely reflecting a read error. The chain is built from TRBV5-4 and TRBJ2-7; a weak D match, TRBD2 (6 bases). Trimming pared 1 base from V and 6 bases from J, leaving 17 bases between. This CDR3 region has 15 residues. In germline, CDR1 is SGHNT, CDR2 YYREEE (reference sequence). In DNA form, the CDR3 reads TGTGCCAGCAGCTTGATCCGGGAGACGGTCAGCGAGCAGTACCTC. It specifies CASSLIRETVSEQYL.

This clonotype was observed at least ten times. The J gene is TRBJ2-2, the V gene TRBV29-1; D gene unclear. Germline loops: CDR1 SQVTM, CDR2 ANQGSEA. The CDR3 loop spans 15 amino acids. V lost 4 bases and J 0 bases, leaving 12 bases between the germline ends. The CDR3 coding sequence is TGCAGCGTTGGTTTTACCGCGACGAACACCGGGGAGCTGTTTTTT. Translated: CSVGFTATNTGELFF.

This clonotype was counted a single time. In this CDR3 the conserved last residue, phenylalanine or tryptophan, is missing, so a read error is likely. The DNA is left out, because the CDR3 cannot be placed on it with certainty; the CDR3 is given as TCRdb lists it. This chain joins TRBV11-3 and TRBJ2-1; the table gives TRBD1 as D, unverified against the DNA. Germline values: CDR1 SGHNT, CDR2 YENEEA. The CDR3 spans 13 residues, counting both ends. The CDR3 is CASSSGQDNELFI.

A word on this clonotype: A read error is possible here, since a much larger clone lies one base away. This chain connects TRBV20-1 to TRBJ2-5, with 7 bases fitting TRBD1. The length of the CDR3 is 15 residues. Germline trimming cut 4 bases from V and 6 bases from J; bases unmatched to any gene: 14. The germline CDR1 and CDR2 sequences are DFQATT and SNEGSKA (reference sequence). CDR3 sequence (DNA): TGCAGTGCTATAGTCTTAGGGGGCGCCGGGAAGACCCAGTACTTC. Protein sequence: CSAIVLGGAGKTQYF.

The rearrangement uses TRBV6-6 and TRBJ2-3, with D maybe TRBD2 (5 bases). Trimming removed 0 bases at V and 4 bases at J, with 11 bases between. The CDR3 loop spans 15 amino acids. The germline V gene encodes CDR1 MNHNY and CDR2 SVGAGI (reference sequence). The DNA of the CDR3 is TGTGCCAGCAGTTACTCCGGCGTGAGGGCAGATACGCAGTATTTT. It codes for CASSYSGVRADTQYF.

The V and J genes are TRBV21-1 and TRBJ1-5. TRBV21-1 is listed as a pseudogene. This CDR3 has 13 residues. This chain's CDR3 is CASSKEEGQPQHF. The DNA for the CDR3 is TGTGCCAGCAGCAAAGAAGAGGGCCAACCCCAGCATTTT.

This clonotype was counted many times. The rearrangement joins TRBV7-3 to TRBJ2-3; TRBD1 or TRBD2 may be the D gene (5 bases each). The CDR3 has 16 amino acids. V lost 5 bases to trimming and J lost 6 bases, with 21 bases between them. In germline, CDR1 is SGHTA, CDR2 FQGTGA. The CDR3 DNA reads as TGTGCCAGCAGCCTCACCGGGACGGGTCTTTCGGATACGCAGTATTTT. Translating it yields CASSLTGTGLSDTQYF.